The T cell receptor (beta chain) described here comes from a study of T cells of healthy individuals. TCRdb called the 5' RACE reads again in MiXCR, with one record for every CDR3 protein. Here the sample spans around 98,000 distinct CDR3 sequences, 15% to 20% being singletons. The table lists this clonotype with a few counts. The clonotype comes from a human donor in good health.

CDR3 sequence: CASSLVPYTEAFF. CDR3 nucleotide sequence: TGTGCCAGCAGCTTAGTTCCCTACACTGAAGCTTTCTTT. The chain recombines TRBV7-2 with TRBJ1-1; D gene ambiguous. Germline V gives CDR1 SGHTA, CDR2 FQGNSA. Trimming took off 1 base at V and 3 bases at J, with 6 bases between the two ends. The CDR3 runs to 13 residues. Full variable domain (rest looked up from reference TRBV7-2 and TRBJ1-1): GAGVSQSPSNKVTEKGKDVELRCDPISGHTALYWYRQSLGQGLEFLIYFQGNSAPDKSGLPSDRFSAERTGGSVSTLTIQRTQQEDSAVYLCASSLVPYTEAFFGQGTRLTVV.